The rows below give T cell receptor beta chains drawn from one sample of a study of blood T cell repertoires in COVID-19. TCRdb keeps only in-frame clones here, not all; method: immunoSEQ multiplex PCR. The data hold over 250,000 clones, with around 89% observed a single time. Sequencing was done on a sample of PBMCs or T cells enriched from blood (not recorded which). These receptors originate from a woman younger than 30 who had recovered from COVID-19. Both conserved end residues are part of each CDR3. D genes are given only for firm matches.

>TRBD1|TRBV5-1|TRBJ2-5
CASSRQGADGETQYF
TGCGCCAGCAGCCGCCAGGGGGCGGACGGGGAGACCCAGTACTTC
>NA|TRBV29-1|TRBJ2-1
CSVSRVDEQFF
TGCAGCGTTTCCAGGGTCGATGAGCAGTTCTTC
>NA|TRBV20-1|TRBJ2-7
CSASVASSYEQYF
TGCAGTGCTAGTGTGGCCAGCTCCTACGAGCAGTACTTC
>TRBD2|TRBV11-2|TRBJ2-5
CASSQLSGGAVKTQYF
TGTGCCAGCAGCCAGCTTAGCGGGGGGGCCGTGAAGACCCAGTACTTC
>NA|TRBV28|TRBJ1-2
CASSPPPRDGGYTF
TGTGCCAGCAGTCCTCCCCCCAGGGATGGCGGCTACACCTTC
>TRBD2|TRBV6-5|TRBJ2-3
CASKGALAGGFTQYF
TGTGCCAGCAAAGGGGCACTAGCGGGGGGTTTTACGCAGTATTTT
>NA|TRBV19|TRBJ1-1
CASRVLMNTEAFF
TGTGCCTCGAGAGTCCTCATGAACACTGAAGCTTTCTTT
>NA|TRBV9|TRBJ1-1
CASSVEGGYTEAFF
TGTGCCAGCAGCGTAGAAGGAGGGTACACTGAAGCTTTCTTT
>TRBD1|TRBV5-1|TRBJ2-2
CASRETGSNTGELFF
TGCGCCAGCAGGGAGACAGGGTCAAACACCGGGGAGCTGTTTTTT
>NA|TRBV18|TRBJ1-4
CASSPGTSPTNEKLFF
TGTGCCAGCTCACCCGGGACATCGCCAACTAATGAAAAACTGTTTTTT
>NA|TRBV19|TRBJ2-3
CASSSGPDLQYF
TGTGCCAGTAGTAGCGGGCCCGACCTACAGTATTTT
>NA|TRBV5-1|TRBJ1-2
CASSLASGGASYTF
TGCGCCAGCAGCTTGGCCTCTGGGGGCGCGAGCTACACCTTC
>NA|TRBV15|TRBJ1-2
CATSPRANYGYTF
TGTGCCACCAGCCCAAGAGCTAACTATGGCTACACCTTC
>TRBD1|TRBV6-6|TRBJ1-5
CASSYRDREDQPQHF
TGTGCCAGCAGTTACCGAGACAGGGAGGATCAGCCCCAGCATTTT
>NA|TRBV29-1|TRBJ1-1
CSVEDRLEAFF
TGCAGCGTTGAAGATCGTTTGGAAGCTTTCTTT
>NA|TRBV5-1|TRBJ1-6
CASSPEPGQGVSPLHF
TGCGCCAGCAGCCCTGAACCGGGACAAGGTGTCTCACCCCTCCACTTT
>TRBD1|TRBV5-8|TRBJ1-5
CASSRGQGSNQPQHF
TGTGCCAGCAGCCGGGGACAGGGGAGTAATCAGCCCCAGCATTTT